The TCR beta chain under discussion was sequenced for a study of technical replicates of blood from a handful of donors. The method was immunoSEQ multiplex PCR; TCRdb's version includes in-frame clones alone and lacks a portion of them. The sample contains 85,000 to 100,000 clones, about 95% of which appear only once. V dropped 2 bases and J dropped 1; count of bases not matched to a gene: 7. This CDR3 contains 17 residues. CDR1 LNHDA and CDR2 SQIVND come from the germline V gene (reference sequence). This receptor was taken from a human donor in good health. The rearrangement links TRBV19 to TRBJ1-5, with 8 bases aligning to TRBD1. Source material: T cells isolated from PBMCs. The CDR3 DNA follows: TGTGCCAGTAGTATAATCTTGGCAGGGGGCAGCAATCAGCCCCAGCATTTT. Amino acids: CASSIILAGGSNQPQHF.